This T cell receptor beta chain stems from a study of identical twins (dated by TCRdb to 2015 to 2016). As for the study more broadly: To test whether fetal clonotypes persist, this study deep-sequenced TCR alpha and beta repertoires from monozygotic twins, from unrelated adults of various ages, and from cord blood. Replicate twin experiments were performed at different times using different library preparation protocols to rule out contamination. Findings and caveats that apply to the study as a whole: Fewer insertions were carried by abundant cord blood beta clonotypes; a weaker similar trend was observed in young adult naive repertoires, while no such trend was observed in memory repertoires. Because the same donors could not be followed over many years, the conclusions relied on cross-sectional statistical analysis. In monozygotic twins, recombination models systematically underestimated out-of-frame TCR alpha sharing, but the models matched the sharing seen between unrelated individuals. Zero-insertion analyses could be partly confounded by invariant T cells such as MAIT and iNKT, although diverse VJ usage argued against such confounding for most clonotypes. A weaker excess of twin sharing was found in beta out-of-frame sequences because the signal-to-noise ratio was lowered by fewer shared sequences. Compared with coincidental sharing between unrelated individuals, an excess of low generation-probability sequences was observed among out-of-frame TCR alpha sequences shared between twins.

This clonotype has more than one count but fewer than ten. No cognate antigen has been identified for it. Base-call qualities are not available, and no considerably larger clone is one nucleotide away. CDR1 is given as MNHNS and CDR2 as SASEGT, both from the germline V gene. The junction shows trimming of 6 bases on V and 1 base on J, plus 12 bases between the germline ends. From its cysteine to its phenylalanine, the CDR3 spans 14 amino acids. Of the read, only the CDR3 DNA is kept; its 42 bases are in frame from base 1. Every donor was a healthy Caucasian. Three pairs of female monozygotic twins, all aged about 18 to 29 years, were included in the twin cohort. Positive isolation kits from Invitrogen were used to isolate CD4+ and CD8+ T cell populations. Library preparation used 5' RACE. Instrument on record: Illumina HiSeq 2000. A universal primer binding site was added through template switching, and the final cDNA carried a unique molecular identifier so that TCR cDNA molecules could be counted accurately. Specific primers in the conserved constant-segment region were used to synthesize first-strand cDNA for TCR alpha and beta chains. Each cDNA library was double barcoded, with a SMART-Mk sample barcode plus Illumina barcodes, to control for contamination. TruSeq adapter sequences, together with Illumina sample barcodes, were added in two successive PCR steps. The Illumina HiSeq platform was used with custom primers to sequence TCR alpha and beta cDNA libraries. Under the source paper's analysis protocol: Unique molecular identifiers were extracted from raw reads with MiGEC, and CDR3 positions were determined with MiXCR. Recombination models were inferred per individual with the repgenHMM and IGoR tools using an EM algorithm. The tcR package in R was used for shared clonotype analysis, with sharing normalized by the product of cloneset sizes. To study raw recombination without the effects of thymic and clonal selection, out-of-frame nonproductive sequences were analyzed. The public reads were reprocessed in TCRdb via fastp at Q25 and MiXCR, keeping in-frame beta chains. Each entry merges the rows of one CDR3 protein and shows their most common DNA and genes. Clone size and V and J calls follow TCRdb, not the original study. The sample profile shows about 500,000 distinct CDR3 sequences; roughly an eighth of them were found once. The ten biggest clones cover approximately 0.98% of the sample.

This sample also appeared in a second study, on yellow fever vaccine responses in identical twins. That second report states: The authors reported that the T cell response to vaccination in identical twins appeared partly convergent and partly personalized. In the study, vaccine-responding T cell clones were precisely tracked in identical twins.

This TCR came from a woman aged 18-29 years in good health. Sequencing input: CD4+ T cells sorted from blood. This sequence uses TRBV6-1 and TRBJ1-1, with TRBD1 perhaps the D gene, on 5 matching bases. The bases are TGTGCCAGCAGGTGGGACCCTAAGAACACTGAAGCTTTCTTT. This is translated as CASRWDPKNTEAFF.